This TCR beta chain is from a study of cytomegalovirus exposure and HLA in healthy donors. Whole-study results and caveats: HLA alleles showed associations with around 15,000 TCR beta sequences in a later analysis, at a 0.05 false discovery rate. It emerged from a later analysis that several of the most significant clusters appeared to be linked to common viral pathogens. Researchers reported from a later analysis that most CMV-associated TCR beta chains appeared HLA-restricted. The authors later linked a missense DCLRE1C variant to TCR beta V- and J-gene trimming.

J gave up 0 bases and V 4 bases, and 7 bases lay outside the gene matches. This CDR3 spans 16 amino acids. The germline V gene has CDR1 SGDLS and CDR2 YYNGEE. 60 Vbeta and 13 Jbeta primers were used in PCR. This table comes from immunoSEQ multiplex PCR, and its TCRdb copy is limited to in-frame clones, with some not included. The clone table shows 120,000 or so clones, with the ten largest holding more than 3%. A note on this clone: Antigen: not known.

The sequenced sample consisted of PBMCs. V is TRBV9 and J is TRBJ1-2, with TRBD1 matching 9 bases. This clonotype originated in a man aged 18-30 years in good health and CMV-seronegative. The CDR3 nucleotides are TGTGCCAGCAGCCCTGAGGGGACAGGGTCTAACTATGGCTACACCTTC. It codes for CASSPEGTGSNYGYTF.